Below, 7 T cell receptor beta chains from the same sample are listed, as sequenced in a study of T cells in Graves' hyperthyroidism and ophthalmopathy. RNA transcripts were the template for amplifying TCR beta CDR3 regions. A set of HTBI primers served as the primers for a first-round RT-PCR of the TCR CDR3. TCRdb reprocessed the multiplex PCR reads via MiXCR and lists one record per CDR3 protein. This table has a few hundred thousand distinct CDR3 sequences, around 18% appearing once. The source material was blood. The receptors originated from a man aged 18 to 29 with Graves' ophthalmopathy.

This clonotype was observed a few times. The chain carries TRBV20-1 and TRBJ2-7; no reliable D call. CDR1 DFQATT and CDR2 SNEGSKA come from the germline V gene (reference sequence). Deletions cut 1 base from V and 2 bases from J, with 9 bases between. The CDR3 runs 13 residues. The CDR3 here is CSARVNPPYEQYF. In DNA, the CDR3 is TGCAGTGCTAGAGTAAACCCTCCCTACGAGCAGTACTTC.

Ten or more counts support this clonotype. The rearrangement joins TRBV12-3 or TRBV12-4 to TRBJ2-7; D is ambiguous. The CDR3 is 14 amino acids. Trimming stripped 4 bases from V and 3 bases from J, with 13 bases between. The CDR3 loop reads CASSSRRTNYEQYF. The CDR3 DNA follows: TGTGCCAGCAGTTCACGACGGACGAACTACGAGCAGTACTTC.

The table lists this clonotype with many counts. The chain joins TRBV28 to TRBJ2-1; D gene ambiguous. Trimming cost V 5 bases and J 10 bases, with 9 bases left between them. This CDR3 is built from 11 residues. The germline V gene encodes CDR1 MDHEN and CDR2 SYDVKM. CDR3 DNA: TGTGCCAGCAGTACAATGATAGAGCAGTTCTTC. Translated, it gives CASSTMIEQFF.

The J gene is TRBJ1-2, the V gene TRBV6-9, with a tentative D call TRBD1 (6 bases). The length of the CDR3 is 15 residues. Looked up from germline, CDR1 is MNHGY and CDR2 is SVAAGI. Trimming removed 3 bases from V and 7 bases from J, with 18 bases in between. CDR3 residues: CASSYGNREEGGYTF. In DNA form, the CDR3 reads TGTGCCAGCAGTTACGGGAACAGGGAGGAAGGTGGCTACACCTTC.

In this sample, this clonotype turned up many times. The gene calls are TRBV12-3 or TRBV12-4 and TRBJ2-3; a possible D gene is TRBD1 (6 bases). The ends were cut back, 8 bases at V and 1 base at J, with 19 bases in the middle. The CDR3 runs to 16 residues. The DNA of the CDR3 is TGTGCCAGCGCCACTATATCCCCAGGGGGCACAGATACGCAGTATTTT. Translating it yields CASATISPGGTDTQYF.

This clonotype was seen at least ten times. V and J are TRBV28 and TRBJ2-5, with D perhaps TRBD1 or TRBD2 (5 bases each). V dropped 1 base and J dropped 5 bases, with 17 bases sitting between them. The CDR3 consists of 16 residues. Germline CDR1 MDHEN, CDR2 SYDVKM. The CDR3 protein is CASSLLGTGEVETQYF. The CDR3, as DNA: TGTGCCAGCAGTTTATTGGGGACCGGGGAAGTTGAGACCCAGTACTTC.

Many counts were recorded for this clonotype. V is TRBV3-1 and J is TRBJ1-5; D unresolved. The CDR3 extends over 12 amino acids. CDR1 is LGHDT, CDR2 YNNKEL, per germline (reference sequence). V was clipped by 1 base and J by 6 bases, with 4 bases between them. This CDR3 reads CASSQGPQPQHF. The CDR3 region has the DNA TGTGCCAGCAGCCAAGGCCCTCAGCCCCAGCATTTT.